The present TCR beta chain was sequenced within a study of metastatic and nonmetastatic thyroid tumors. Study-level background: It was across blood and tumor or nodule tissue from malignant and benign thyroid patients that repertoires were compared. Study-wide results and caveats: The reported finding was significantly higher TCR beta diversity in malignant thyroid tumors relative to benign nodules, in blood and tumor.

This clone was detected ten times or more. Its antigen remains unidentified. No patient received treatment before thyroid surgery. Per the authors' pipeline: Clinicopathological groups differed in CDR3, with these differences serving to build a distant-metastasis classifier for papillary thyroid cancer. With MiXCR, TCRdb called clones anew from the PCR reads. TCRdb's processing, not the study's, gives the V and J calls here. The table includes roughly 59,000 clones, roughly 15% detected once. This CDR3 is 14 amino acids long. Germline V gene data show CDR1 as MNHNS and CDR2 as SASEGT. The V gene end was trimmed by 5 bases and the J gene end by 3 bases; junction bases not matched to a gene: 5.

This clonotype originated in a male donor with papillary thyroid cancer or a benign thyroid nodule (not recorded which). Some clones in this sample may be carry-over from other donors' samples. Sequencing input: blood. This chain joins TRBV6-1 and TRBJ2-7, with 9 bases fitting TRBD2. CDR3: CASSSGTSIYEQYF. The CDR3, as DNA: TGTGCCAGCAGTTCCGGGACTAGCATCTACGAGCAGTACTTC.